These 12 T cell receptor beta chains were sequenced from one sample in a study of T-cell memory formation after mild COVID-19. TCRdb reanalysed the 5' RACE reads using MiXCR and keeps one entry per CDR3 protein. The sample has about 200,000 distinct CDR3 sequences, 18% seen once. Source material: PBMCs or a T cell subset sorted from them (not recorded which). All receptors come from an adult woman who had mild COVID-19 (a few samples of this study predate the infection). Cell type and time point are not known.

V usage is TRBV24-1 and J usage is TRBJ2-2, with TRBD1 matching 7 bases. The CDR3 extends over 15 amino acids. The V gene's germline CDR1 is KGHDR and CDR2 SFDVKD. Trimming cost V 3 bases and J 6 bases; bases outside gene matches: 6. CDR3 residues: CATSDPRQGPGELFF. Written as DNA, the CDR3 is TGTGCCACCAGTGATCCTAGACAGGGCCCCGGGGAGCTGTTTTTT.

CDR3 sequence reads: CASSSRGGGASDTQYF. The DNA of the CDR3 is TGTGCCAGCAGTTCTCGTGGCGGGGGGGCGTCAGATACGCAGTATTTT. The rearrangement joins TRBV11-2 to TRBJ2-3; 9 bases line up with TRBD2. V lost 6 bases, J lost 4 bases, and 11 bases stayed unmatched. The CDR3 sequence is 16 residues long. Looked up from germline, CDR1 is SGHAT and CDR2 is FQNNGV.

This clonotype was detected many times. This chain joins TRBV28 and TRBJ2-5, with a tentative D call TRBD2 (7 bases). Deletions cut 4 bases from V and 5 bases from J, with 11 bases between. The length of the CDR3 is 13 residues. Per the germline V gene, CDR1 is MDHEN and CDR2 is SYDVKM. The CDR3, as DNA: TGTGCCAGCAGTTGGGGGGGCAGGGAGACCCAGTACTTC. Translating it yields CASSWGGRETQYF.

The genes are TRBV6-5 and TRBJ2-7; TRBD2 matches at 8 bases. The CDR3 runs to 13 residues. The V segment lost 6 bases and the J segment 3 bases; nucleotides outside the gene matches: 4. CDR1 MNHEY and CDR2 SVGAGI come from the germline V gene. CDR3 bases: TGTGCCAGCAGCCAAGGGACTAGCTACGAGCAGTACTTC. This sequence encodes CASSQGTSYEQYF.

The chain couples TRBV5-1 to TRBJ2-7; 7 positions match TRBD2. The V and J ends lost 7 bases and 2 bases, in that order; junction bases with no gene match: 9. The CDR3 loop spans 14 amino acids. Germline V gene data show CDR1 as SGHRS and CDR2 as YFSETQ. The CDR3 is CASLAGRPPYEQYF. As DNA, the CDR3 is TGCGCCAGCTTAGCGGGCCGCCCTCCCTACGAGCAGTACTTC.

The chain couples TRBV7-2 to TRBJ2-1; 11 bases agree with TRBD1. The germline V gene has CDR1 SGHTA and CDR2 FQGNSA. The CDR3 totals 15 residues. V lost 5 bases and J lost 5; bases outside the gene matches: 5. CDR3 nucleotides: TGTGCCAGCAGCCGGACAGGGGGCAACAACAATGAGCAGTTCTTC. Translating it yields CASSRTGGNNNEQFF.

The chain uses TRBV10-3 and TRBJ1-1; 11 bases line up with TRBD1. This CDR3 has 15 residues. Trimming took 6 bases from V and 4 from J; bases not matched to a gene: 7. Germline values: CDR1 ENHRY, CDR2 SYGVKD. CDR3 bases: TGTGCCATCAGGGACAGGGGGCAGGTTAGCACTGAAGCTTTCTTT. The encoded protein is CAIRDRGQVSTEAFF.

The chain has TRBV6-2 or TRBV6-3 and TRBJ1-1; D not resolved. Per germline, CDR1 MNHEY and CDR2 SVGEGT. Between the trimmed V and J ends, which lost 7 bases and 0 bases, there was a span of 12 bases. The CDR3 runs 14 residues. DNA for the CDR3: TGTGCCAGCACCCGAGGGAGCATGAACACTGAAGCTTTCTTT. Encoded protein: CASTRGSMNTEAFF.

The V gene is TRBV12-3 or TRBV12-4, the J gene TRBJ1-2, with 8 bases identical to TRBD1. The CDR3 sequence is 12 residues long. With 5 bases clipped from V and 7 bases from J, the junction kept 3 bases outside the gene matches. CDR3 residues: CASSRTGTGYTF. Here the CDR3 DNA reads TGTGCCAGCAGTCGGACAGGGACTGGCTACACCTTC.

This clonotype has just a few counts. The CDR3 DNA reads TGCGCCAGCAGCCAAGATCGAACGGTGGCGCCCCAGCATTTT. Amino acids: CASSQDRTVAPQHF. The gene calls are TRBV4-1 and TRBJ1-5; D call uncertain. The CDR3 is 14 residues long. The germline V gene has CDR1 MGHRA and CDR2 YSYEKL. Trimming took off 0 bases at V and 9 bases at J, with 12 bases between the two ends.

The chain combines TRBV18 with TRBJ1-2, with a possible D match to TRBD1 (6 bases). The germline V gene encodes CDR1 KGHSH and CDR2 LQKENI. CDR3 length: 15 residues. Trimming pared 3 bases from V and 2 bases from J, leaving 13 bases between. The CDR3 DNA reads TGTGCCAGCTCACCCGACCTGGGGGGCAACTATGGCTACACCTTC. This translates into CASSPDLGGNYGYTF.

V gene TRBV19 combines with J gene TRBJ1-1; D may be TRBD1 (5 bases). V was cut by 6 bases and J by 1 base, with 9 bases left in between. The CDR3 runs to 13 residues. Germline assignment: CDR1 LNHDA and CDR2 SQIVND (reference sequence). CDR3 nucleotide sequence: TGTGCCAGTAGAAACCAGGGGAACACTGAAGCTTTCTTT. Translation: CASRNQGNTEAFF.